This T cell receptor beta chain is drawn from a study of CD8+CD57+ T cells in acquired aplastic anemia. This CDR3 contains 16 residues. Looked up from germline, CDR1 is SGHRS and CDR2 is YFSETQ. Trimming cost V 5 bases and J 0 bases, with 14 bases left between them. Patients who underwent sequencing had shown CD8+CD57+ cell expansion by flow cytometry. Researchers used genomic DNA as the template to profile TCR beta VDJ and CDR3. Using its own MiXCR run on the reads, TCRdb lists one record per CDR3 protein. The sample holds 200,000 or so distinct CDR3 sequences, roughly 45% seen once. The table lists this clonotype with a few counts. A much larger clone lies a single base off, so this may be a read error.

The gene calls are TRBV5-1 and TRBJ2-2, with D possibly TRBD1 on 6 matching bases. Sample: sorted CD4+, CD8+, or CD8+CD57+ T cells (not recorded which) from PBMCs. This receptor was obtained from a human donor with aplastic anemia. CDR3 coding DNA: TGCGCCAGCAGGAAGGCCGGGACAACGAACACCGGGGAGCTGTTTTTT. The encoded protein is CASRKAGTTNTGELFF.